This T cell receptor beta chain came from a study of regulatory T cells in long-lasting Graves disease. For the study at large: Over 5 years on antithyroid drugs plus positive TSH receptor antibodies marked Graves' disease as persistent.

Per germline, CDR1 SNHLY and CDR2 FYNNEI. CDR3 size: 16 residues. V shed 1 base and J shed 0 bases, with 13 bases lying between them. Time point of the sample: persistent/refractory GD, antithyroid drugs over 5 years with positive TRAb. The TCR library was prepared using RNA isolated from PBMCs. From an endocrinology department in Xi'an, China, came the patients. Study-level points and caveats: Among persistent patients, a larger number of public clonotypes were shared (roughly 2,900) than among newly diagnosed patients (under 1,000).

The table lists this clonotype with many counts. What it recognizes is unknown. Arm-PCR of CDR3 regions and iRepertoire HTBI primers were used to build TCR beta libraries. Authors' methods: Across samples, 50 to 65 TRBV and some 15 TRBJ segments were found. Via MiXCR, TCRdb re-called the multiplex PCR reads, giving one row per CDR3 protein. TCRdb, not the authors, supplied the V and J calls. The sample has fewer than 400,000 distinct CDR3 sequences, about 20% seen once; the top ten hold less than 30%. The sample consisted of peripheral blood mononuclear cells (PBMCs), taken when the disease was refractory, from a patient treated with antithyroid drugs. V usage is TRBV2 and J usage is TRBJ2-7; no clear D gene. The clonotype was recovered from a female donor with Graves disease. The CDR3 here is CASSEVVHKSSYEQYF. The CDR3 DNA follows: TGTGCCAGCAGTGAAGTCGTACACAAGAGCTCCTACGAGCAGTACTTC.